One sample yielded the 17 T cell receptor beta chains listed below, sequenced in a study of T cell clonotyping in hematopoietic cell transplantation. Time point: recipient sample about 28 days before transplant, after cytoreduction. Sequencing used immunoSEQ multiplex PCR; TCRdb keeps in-frame clones, though not all of them. The sample has about 41,000 clones; 85% are singletons. Here the sequenced sample was peripheral blood mononuclear cells, taken before stem cell transplant. The receptors stem from a man aged 55-75 years with acute myeloid leukemia. Some clones in this sample may be carry-over from other donors' samples.

The V gene is TRBV30, the J gene TRBJ1-1, with TRBD1 matching over 10 bases. The germline gives CDR1 GTSNPN, CDR2 SVGIG (reference sequence). The V and J ends lost 2 bases and 5 bases, in that order; junction bases with no gene match: 5. This CDR3 region has 14 residues. The chain's CDR3 is CAWSPGTGVTEAFF. The CDR3 nucleotides are TGTGCCTGGAGTCCAGGGACAGGGGTAACTGAAGCTTTCTTT.

The chain is built from TRBV7-2 and TRBJ2-7; unclear D gene. CDR3 length: 12 residues. Trimming removed 5 bases at V and 6 bases at J, with 11 bases between. From germline, CDR1 is SGHTA and CDR2 FQGNSA. CDR3: CASSTPPLEQYF. CDR3 nucleotides: TGTGCCAGCAGCACACCCCCCCTCGAGCAGTACTTC.

This chain joins TRBV2 and TRBJ2-7; D is possibly TRBD2 (5 bases). The CDR3 is 16 amino acids. The V gene lost 4 bases and the J gene lost 3 bases, with 19 bases spanning the gap. Germline V gene lookup returns CDR1 SNHLY and CDR2 FYNNEI. Here the CDR3 reads CASSVEITGMDYEQYF. The CDR3 DNA reads as TGTGCCAGCAGTGTTGAGATTACGGGGATGGACTACGAGCAGTACTTC.

The chain combines TRBV6-5 with TRBJ2-7; TRBD1 might be the D (6 bases). The CDR3 runs 15 residues. V dropped 5 bases and J dropped 2 bases, with 16 bases sitting between them. Germline CDR1 reads MNHEY; CDR2 reads SVGAGI. CDR3: CASSSPGVGPYEQYF. The CDR3 coding sequence is TGTGCCAGCAGTAGCCCAGGGGTCGGCCCCTACGAGCAGTACTTC.

The chain links TRBV4-3 to TRBJ2-5, with D unclear. The V end was cut by 0 bases, the J end by 4 bases, with 9 bases between. Germline V gene lookup returns CDR1 LGHNA and CDR2 YSLEER. This CDR3 contains 14 residues. This CDR3 is CASSQDRLGETQYF. The CDR3 nucleotides read TGCGCCAGCAGCCAAGATAGGTTAGGAGAGACCCAGTACTTC.

The gene calls are TRBV28 and TRBJ2-3; 9 nucleotides agree with TRBD2. Germline assignment: CDR1 MDHEN and CDR2 SYDVKM. The junction had 6 bases not matched to a gene; V was cut back by 5 bases and J by 3 bases. This CDR3 is built from 15 residues. The CDR3 bases are TGTGCCAGCAGTCCCTGGGCGGGAGGGACAGATACGCAGTATTTT. Its protein product is CASSPWAGGTDTQYF.

This chain links TRBV27 with TRBJ2-2; 15 bases match TRBD2. From germline, CDR1 is MNHEY and CDR2 SMNVEV (reference sequence). J was trimmed by 4 bases and V by 5 bases; bases with no gene match: 14. The CDR3 runs to 20 residues. The CDR3 protein is CASSPTPGLAGGPGTGELFF. The DNA of the CDR3 is TGTGCCAGCAGTCCCACTCCTGGACTAGCGGGGGGGCCTGGCACCGGGGAGCTGTTTTTT.

In this sample, this clone turned up a few times. This rearrangement joins TRBV28 to TRBJ2-2, with no clear D. The germline V gene encodes CDR1 MDHEN and CDR2 SYDVKM. V was cut by 4 bases and J by 7 bases, with 7 bases left in between. The CDR3 covers 12 residues. The CDR3 sequence: CASSSYGGELFF. The CDR3 nucleotides are TGTGCCAGCAGTTCATACGGCGGGGAGCTGTTTTTT.

The V gene is TRBV30, the J gene TRBJ1-1; no clear D. Trimming pared 2 bases from V and 8 bases from J, leaving 9 bases between. This CDR3 region has 11 residues. Germline CDR1 GTSNPN, CDR2 SVGIG (reference sequence). This CDR3 is CAWSTRTEAFF. CDR3 in DNA: TGTGCCTGGAGTACCCGGACGGAAGCTTTCTTT.

The chain employs TRBV9 and TRBJ1-3, with no clear D. This CDR3 has 15 amino acids. Trimming took 4 bases from V and 0 from J, leaving 11 bases between them. CDR1 SGDLS and CDR2 YYNGEE come from the germline V gene. Written as DNA, the CDR3 is TGTGCCAGCAGCATAACAGATATCTCTGGAAACACCATATATTTT. Protein sequence: CASSITDISGNTIYF.

This chain uses TRBV7-3 with TRBJ2-7, with D possibly TRBD2 on 6 matching bases. The germline V and J ends were trimmed by 5 bases and 1 base, with 15 bases remaining between them. The CDR3 spans 15 residues. Germline V lookup: CDR1 SGHTA, CDR2 FQGTGA. In DNA form, the CDR3 reads TGTGCCAGCAGCCTCGAAGCGGGTAGATCCTACGAGCAGTACTTC. Protein product: CASSLEAGRSYEQYF.

The genes are TRBV9 and TRBJ1-5; D is possibly TRBD1 (6 bases). V was cut by 2 bases and J by 11 bases, with 17 bases left in between. There are 14 residues in the CDR3. The V gene's germline CDR1 is SGDLS and CDR2 YYNGEE. CDR3 nucleotide sequence: TGTGCCAGCAGCGTGGGGTCAACAGGGCAAGCCCAGCATTTT. Its protein product is CASSVGSTGQAQHF. Looking up the rest from reference TRBV9 and TRBJ1-5 gives the full variable domain: DSGVTQTPKHLITATGQRVTLRCSPRSGDLSVYWYQQSLDQGLQFLIQYYNGEERAKGNILERFSAQQFPDLHSELNLSSLELGDSALYFCASSVGSTGQAQHFGDGTRLSIL.

There are a few counts of this clone. The rearrangement joins TRBV28 to TRBJ2-1; D gene unclear. The CDR3 consists of 16 residues. Trimming left V 5 bases short and J 4 bases short, with 18 bases between. CDR1 is MDHEN and CDR2 is SYDVKM in the germline V gene. Here the CDR3 reads CASSSAWTLGYNEQFF. The CDR3 nucleotides read TGTGCCAGCAGTAGTGCGTGGACCTTGGGATACAATGAGCAGTTCTTC.

The rearrangement joins TRBV2 to TRBJ2-7, with TRBD1 matching over 7 bases. V lost 6 bases and J lost 0; bases outside the gene matches: 5. The germline gives CDR1 SNHLY, CDR2 FYNNEI. The CDR3 runs to 14 residues. This CDR3 reads CASRMGQYSYEQYF. The CDR3 DNA sequence: TGTGCCAGCAGAATGGGACAGTACTCCTACGAGCAGTACTTC.

DNA for the CDR3: TGTGCCAGCAGCACCCCGAGACAGCCTTACGATGGCTACACCTTC. This translates into CASSTPRQPYDGYTF. The gene calls are TRBV6-5 and TRBJ1-2; D possibly corresponds to TRBD1 (5 bases). Germline V gene sequence: CDR1 MNHEY, CDR2 SVGAGI. The CDR3 has 15 amino acids. V lost 6 bases and J 6 bases, leaving 20 bases between the germline ends.

The V call is TRBV7-6, the J call TRBJ2-2; no firm D call. Germline lookup yields CDR1 SGHVS and CDR2 FNYEAQ. The CDR3 extends over 14 amino acids. The V end lost 5 bases, the J end lost 1 base, and 8 bases lay between the germline ends. Here the CDR3 reads CASSTWENTGELFF. The CDR3 region has the DNA TGTGCCAGCAGCACTTGGGAGAACACCGGGGAGCTGTTTTTT.

This clone was picked up one time. V is TRBV5-1 and J is TRBJ1-6, with 7 nucleotides matching TRBD1. The V segment lost 4 bases and the J segment 11 bases; nucleotides outside the gene matches: 12. This CDR3 is built from 15 residues. Germline CDR1 reads SGHRS; CDR2 reads YFSETQ. CDR3 nucleotide sequence: TGCGCCAGCAGCCCCCGCGGACAGGCCGGGACACCCCTCCACTTT. Translated: CASSPRGQAGTPLHF.